This T cell receptor beta chain comes out of a study of shared clonotypes between healthy human individuals. The donors, all of them Caucasian adults, lived in Nashville, Tennessee. Measured with immunoSEQ multiplex PCR; TCRdb has only the in-frame clones, and not every one. The sample has about 2.3 million clones, 92% seen once. The specimen sequenced was naive CD4+ T cells from PBMCs. The subset: CD45RA+ positively selected. The source is a man younger than 30 in good health. Some clones in this sample may be carry-over from other donors' samples.

The CDR3 spells CASSHGNTIYF. DNA for the CDR3: TGTGCCAGCAGTCATGGAAACACCATATATTTT. The chain recombines TRBV14 with TRBJ1-3; D is uncertain. Trimming left V 6 bases short and J 3 bases short, with 3 bases between. Germline V CDR1 and CDR2: SGHDN, FVKESK. The length of the CDR3 is 11 residues.